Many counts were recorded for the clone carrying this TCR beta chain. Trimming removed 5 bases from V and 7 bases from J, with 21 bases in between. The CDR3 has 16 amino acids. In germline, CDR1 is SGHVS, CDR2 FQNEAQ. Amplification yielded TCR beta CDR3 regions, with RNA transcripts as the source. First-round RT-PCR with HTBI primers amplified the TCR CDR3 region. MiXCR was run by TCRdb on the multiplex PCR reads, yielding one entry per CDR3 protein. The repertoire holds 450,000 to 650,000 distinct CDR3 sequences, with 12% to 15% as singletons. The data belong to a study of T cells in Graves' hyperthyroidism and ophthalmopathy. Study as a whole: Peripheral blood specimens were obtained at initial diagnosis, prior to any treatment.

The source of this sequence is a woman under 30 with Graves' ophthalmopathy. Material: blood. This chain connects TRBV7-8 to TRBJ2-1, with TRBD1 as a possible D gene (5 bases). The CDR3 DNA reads TGTGCCAGCAGCCCTTACGCAGTTGGGGCGCATAATGAGCAGTTCTTC. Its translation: CASSPYAVGAHNEQFF.